A selection of T cell receptor beta chains follows, all from one sample in a study of T cells in localized non-small cell lung cancer. TCRdb keeps only in-frame clones here, not all; method: immunoSEQ multiplex PCR. Altogether some 2,500 clones are present, approximately 24% being singletons, with the ten largest covering 7.2%. Source: lung tumor tissue, taken before any cancer treatment. The source of these receptors is a woman aged 35 to 70 with stage I lung adenocarcinoma. Both conserved end residues are part of each CDR3. The D gene is left open where the match is weak. Rows may omit the clone size; those that give it use once, few, many or a size class.

NA	TRBV28	TRBJ1-4	NA	TGTGCCAGCAGTTTTTTGGGAGGGGATGAAAAACTGTTTTTT	CASSFLGGDEKLFF
few	TRBV30	TRBJ2-7	TRBD2	TGTGCCTGGACTCTAGCGGGATTCTCCTACGAGCAGTACTTC	CAWTLAGFSYEQYF
few	TRBV9	TRBJ1-2	NA	TGTGCCAGCAGCGTAGTAAGCTCCGGGGTCCCACATGGCTACACCTTC	CASSVVSSGVPHGYTF
NA	TRBV25-1	TRBJ1-4	NA	TGTGCCAGCAGCCTAACAACAACTAATGAAAAACTGTTTTTT	CASSLTTTNEKLFF
few	TRBV7-5	TRBJ2-7	NA	TGTGCCAGCAGCTTCTCAGCCTTGGAGGGAGACGAGCAGTACTTC	CASSFSALEGDEQYF
NA	TRBV30	TRBJ2-1	NA	TGTGCCTGGAGCGGCCTAGGGGTATTAAATGAGCAGTTCTTC	CAWSGLGVLNEQFF
few	TRBV9	TRBJ1-5	TRBD1	TGTGCCAGCAGTGGCAGGGGGCGTAATAGCAATCAGCCCCAGCATTTT	CASSGRGRNSNQPQHF
NA	TRBV18	TRBJ1-1	NA	TGTGCCAGCTCACCAAGCGGAGGGGACACTGAAGCTTTCTTT	CASSPSGGDTEAFF
NA	TRBV28	TRBJ1-4	NA	TGTGCCAGCAGTTTACCAAGGGGGAGTAGTGAAAAACTGTTTTTT	CASSLPRGSSEKLFF
few	TRBV28	TRBJ1-2	NA	TGTGCCAGCAGTTTTGGGGGGACGGACTATGGCTACACCTTC	CASSFGGTDYGYTF
few	TRBV30	TRBJ1-1	NA	TGTGCCTGGAGCGTAGACATCTCGGCCACTGAAGCTTTCTTT	CAWSVDISATEAFF
few	TRBV30	TRBJ1-1	NA	TGTGCCTGGCAACTCCCGCAACGTTCCATGAACACTGAAGCTTTCTTT	CAWQLPQRSMNTEAFF
large	TRBV6-8	TRBJ2-1	NA	TGTGCCAGCAGCCACCGGGACACCTCTTCCCATGAGCAGTTCTTC	CASSHRDTSSHEQFF
NA	TRBV19	TRBJ2-3	TRBD2	TGTGCCAGTAGTACACTAGCGGGGGGGAGCGATACGCAGTATTTT	CASSTLAGGSDTQYF
NA	TRBV5-1	TRBJ1-3	NA	TGCGCCAGCACTAAGATGGGATCAGGAGTCGGAAACACCATATATTTT	CASTKMGSGVGNTIYF
NA	TRBV18	TRBJ2-3	NA	TGTGCCAGCTCACCACAGGGGCTCGGAGCAGATACGCAGTATTTT	CASSPQGLGADTQYF
few	TRBV10-2	TRBJ1-5	TRBD1	TGCGCCAGCAGTGCTTGGACAGGAGGAGGCAATCAGCCCCAGCATTTT	CASSAWTGGGNQPQHF
NA	TRBV28	TRBJ2-7	TRBD1	TGTGCCAGCAGCCTTAGGACAGGGAAGAGGGAGCAGTACTTC	CASSLRTGKREQYF
few	TRBV18	TRBJ2-1	TRBD2	TGTGCCAGCTCACCATGGGTAGCGGGGGAGTTCAATGAGCAGTTCTTC	CASSPWVAGEFNEQFF
NA	TRBV19	TRBJ1-3	NA	TGTGCCAGTCTGGCGGGCCGAAGCTCTGGAAACACCATATATTTT	CASLAGRSSGNTIYF
NA	TRBV28	TRBJ1-5	TRBD1	TGTGCCAGCAGTTTAGGGACAGGGGGTATTCAGCCCCAGCATTTT	CASSLGTGGIQPQHF
NA	TRBV25-1	TRBJ1-2	NA	TGTGCCAGCAGTGAGTCAGGGGCCAGAATTAACTATGGCTACACCTTC	CASSESGARINYGYTF
NA	TRBV28	TRBJ1-4	NA	TGTGCCAGCAGCCCCCACCCCCCCAGGGAAGAAAAACTGTTTTTT	CASSPHPPREEKLFF
NA	TRBV10-2	TRBJ2-7	NA	TGCGCCAGCAGTGAGGGCGGGCACGAGCAGTACTTC	CASSEGGHEQYF
NA	TRBV11-3	TRBJ2-5	TRBD1	TGTGCCAGCAGCCGACCCGAGAACAGGGGAGAGACCCAGTACTTC	CASSRPENRGETQYF